The source of this T cell receptor (beta chain) is a study of blood T cell repertoires in COVID-19. Authors' processing steps: By means of reference gene primer amplification, nucleated cell counts were estimated. This table comes from immunoSEQ multiplex PCR, and its TCRdb copy is limited to in-frame clones, with some not included. The V and J calls and the clone size are those of that table, but D and trimming were determined from the DNA. The sample yields hundreds of thousands of clones, around 86% seen once. The CDR3 runs to 14 residues. Unmatched junction bases numbered 8, after V lost 3 bases and J lost 12 bases. The germline V gene has CDR1 GTSNPN and CDR2 SVGIG (reference sequence).

This TCR was sampled from a human donor in a cohort sampled during active COVID-19. V gene TRBV30 combines with J gene TRBJ2-1; 13 positions match TRBD2. Sequenced: peripheral blood. CDR3 residues: CAWRLTSGGRWQFF. CDR3 coding DNA: TGTGCCTGGAGGTTGACTAGCGGGGGGAGGTGGCAGTTCTTC.